A single sample gave rise to the 3 T cell receptor beta chains below, sequenced in a study of blood T cell repertoires in COVID-19. Data came from immunoSEQ multiplex PCR; TCRdb stores just in-frame clones and leaves some out. The sample contains approximately 190,000 clones, around 83% of which appear only once. The sample consisted of PBMCs or T cells enriched from blood (not recorded which). All receptors derive from a woman in her forties in a cohort exposed to, infected with or recovered from COVID-19 (not recorded which).

The V gene is TRBV2, the J gene TRBJ1-6; 7 bases map to TRBD1. V was pared by 8 bases and J by 7 bases, with 8 bases of the junction left unmatched. Germline V gene sequence: CDR1 SNHLY, CDR2 FYNNEI. The CDR3 length is 14 residues. In DNA, the CDR3 is TGTGCCAGCGAGACAGGGAAGAGGAATTCACCCCTCCACTTT. Protein product: CASETGKRNSPLHF.

The gene calls are TRBV27 and TRBJ1-2; D is perhaps TRBD1 (6 bases). The V and J ends lost 5 bases and 5 bases respectively, with 12 bases between them. The germline V gene has CDR1 MNHEY and CDR2 SMNVEV (reference sequence). The CDR3 has 13 amino acids. The CDR3 loop reads CASSLTGFYGYTF. CDR3 nucleotides: TGTGCCAGCAGTCTAACAGGGTTTTATGGCTACACCTTC.

The chain is built from TRBV15 and TRBJ2-5; a weak D match, TRBD2 (6 bases). With 1 base removed from V and 4 bases from J, the gap between germline ends came to 10 bases. Germline V gene lookup returns CDR1 LNHNV and CDR2 YYDKDF (reference sequence). The CDR3 contains 14 residues. CDR3 nucleotide sequence: TGTGCCACCAGCAGAGTGAGGGGAGGAGAGACCCAGTACTTC. It translates to CATSRVRGGETQYF.